What follows are 26 T cell receptor beta chains derived from one specimen sequenced in a study of multiple sclerosis patients with progressive multifocal leukoencephalopathy. Time point indicated: around 13 months of natalizumab therapy. Using immunoSEQ multiplex PCR, the repertoire was profiled, and TCRdb retains in-frame clones only, with some absent. This sample has around 25,000 clones, with around 90% found just once. The sequences come from PBMCs, collected from a patient treated with natalizumab. The origin of the receptors is a young man with multiple sclerosis.

Concerning this clone: This specimen includes other DNA sequences encoding the same CDR3. In DNA form, the CDR3 reads TGTGCCAGCAGTGAAAGATTTGGGGGTGGGGGGGAAGCTTTCTTT. Protein: CASSERFGGGGEAFF. The V call is TRBV25-1, the J call TRBJ1-1; tentatively, D is TRBD1 (5 bases). Germline V CDR1 and CDR2: MGHDK, SYGVNS. Trimming shortened V by 2 bases and J by 8 bases, and 18 bases separated the two germline ends. CDR3 length equals 15 residues.

The chain uses TRBV30 and TRBJ2-5, with a weak D call TRBD2 (6 bases). This CDR3 has 13 residues. The germline V and J ends were trimmed by 0 bases and 5 bases, with 10 bases remaining between them. Per the germline V gene, CDR1 is GTSNPN and CDR2 is SVGIG (reference sequence). The CDR3 sequence: CAWSVRRGETQYF. In nucleotides, the CDR3 is TGTGCCTGGAGTGTACGGCGGGGTGAGACCCAGTACTTC.

The chain uses TRBV14 and TRBJ1-3; D remains ambiguous. The length of the CDR3 is 13 residues. The V and J ends lost 3 bases and 4 bases respectively, with 7 bases between them. The germline CDR1 and CDR2 sequences are SGHDN and FVKESK. The DNA for the CDR3 is TGTGCCAGCAGCCAGTACCGGGGAAACACCATATATTTT. The encoded protein is CASSQYRGNTIYF.

The chain carries TRBV25-1 and TRBJ2-7; no clear D gene. CDR3 size: 13 residues. CDR1 and CDR2 (germline): MGHDK, SYGVNS. Between the trimmed V and J ends, which lost 4 bases and 2 bases, there was a span of 9 bases. CDR3 sequence: CASSAYGAYEQYV. CDR3 in DNA: TGTGCCAGCAGTGCATATGGTGCCTACGAGCAGTACGTC.

Concerning this clone: This specimen includes other DNA sequences encoding the same CDR3. The chain joins TRBV13 to TRBJ2-3, with 7 bases lining up with TRBD2. Losses at the gene ends were 4 bases for V and 8 bases for J; bases not matched to a gene: 15. This CDR3 spans 16 amino acids. The germline gives CDR1 PRHDT, CDR2 FYEKMQ (reference sequence). The CDR3, as DNA: TGTGCCAGCAGCTCCTGGGGGGGAGACGGCCCGGGTACGCAGTATTTT. It codes for CASSSWGGDGPGTQYF.

The chain employs TRBV7-8 and TRBJ1-2, with TRBD1 matching 7 bases. Germline lookup yields CDR1 SGHVS and CDR2 FQNEAQ. Trimming removed 5 bases from V and 4 bases from J; junction bases left unmatched: 10. The CDR3 totals 15 residues. This CDR3 is CASSTGQVLIYGYTF. The CDR3 DNA follows: TGTGCCAGCAGCACCGGACAGGTGCTGATCTATGGCTACACCTTC.

The gene calls are TRBV11-2 and TRBJ2-1; 8 bases align to TRBD1. Trimming took 5 bases from V and 10 from J; bases not matched to a gene: 4. The CDR3 has 12 amino acids. Germline CDR1 is SGHAT and CDR2 is FQNNGV. CDR3 region: CASSPDRAEQFF. DNA for the CDR3: TGTGCCAGCAGCCCGGACAGGGCAGAGCAGTTCTTC.

The chain joins TRBV5-1 to TRBJ1-2; weak D call: TRBD1 (5 bases). Between the trimmed V and J ends, which lost 0 bases and 4 bases, there was a span of 13 bases. The CDR3 is 15 residues long. Germline CDR1 is SGHRS and CDR2 is YFSETQ. CDR3 DNA: TGCGCCAGCAGCTTGGCCGCGGGGGAGGCCTATGGCTACACCTTC. Protein product: CASSLAAGEAYGYTF.

This chain joins TRBV19 and TRBJ2-1; 9 bases agree with TRBD2. Germline V CDR1 and CDR2: LNHDA, SQIVND (reference sequence). The junction had 6 bases not matched to a gene; V was cut back by 3 bases and J by 3 bases. The CDR3 length is 16 residues. This CDR3 is CASSIRASGNYNEQFF. Written as DNA, the CDR3 is TGTGCCAGTAGTATTAGGGCTAGCGGGAACTACAATGAGCAGTTCTTC.

The chain employs TRBV13 and TRBJ2-7; possibly TRBD1 for D (6 bases). This CDR3 is built from 12 residues. Germline CDR1 is PRHDT and CDR2 is FYEKMQ (reference sequence). V was trimmed by 5 bases and J by 4 bases, leaving 9 bases between them. The CDR3 region is CASSGQNYEQYF. DNA for the CDR3: TGTGCCAGCAGCGGACAGAATTACGAGCAGTACTTC.

The V gene is TRBV5-4, the J gene TRBJ2-7, with 13 bases identical to TRBD2. Trimming took 4 bases from V and 2 from J; bases not matched to a gene: 12. CDR1 SGHNT and CDR2 YYREEE come from the germline V gene (reference sequence). The CDR3 is made up of 18 amino acids. The CDR3 sequence is CASSPDDRLAGGTYEQYF. CDR3 nucleotides: TGTGCCAGCAGCCCTGACGACCGACTAGCGGGAGGCACCTACGAGCAGTACTTC. Together with reference TRBV5-4 and TRBJ2-7, the CDR3 gives the full variable domain: ETGVTQSPTHLIKTRGQQVTLRCSSQSGHNTVSWYQQALGQGPQFIFQYYREEENGRGNFPPRFSGLQFPNYSSELNVNALELDDSALYLCASSPDDRLAGGTYEQYFGPGTRLTVT.

The J gene is TRBJ1-3, the V gene TRBV7-8; D not resolved. Trimming stripped 2 bases from V and 0 bases from J, with 14 bases between. This CDR3 region has 17 residues. From germline, CDR1 is SGHVS and CDR2 FQNEAQ. CDR3 loop: CASSLNSLPPSGNTIYF. In DNA, the CDR3 is TGTGCCAGCAGCTTAAATTCGCTACCCCCCTCTGGAAACACCATATATTTT.

The V call is TRBV4-3, the J call TRBJ2-2, with a possible D match to TRBD1 (6 bases). The V gene lost 2 bases and the J gene lost 4 bases, with 8 bases spanning the gap. This CDR3 is built from 14 residues. Germline CDR1 and CDR2: LGHNA and YSLEER. Here the CDR3 reads CASSQLGGTGELFF. The CDR3, as DNA: TGCGCCAGCAGCCAACTAGGGGGCACCGGGGAGCTGTTTTTT.

The chain combines TRBV5-1 with TRBJ1-1; D unclear. The CDR3 sequence is 13 residues long. Germline lookup yields CDR1 SGHRS and CDR2 YFSETQ. The V end was cut by 3 bases, the J end by 5 bases, with 11 bases between. CDR3 sequence (DNA): TGCGCCAGCAGCTCCGCGAGGCGGACTGAAGCTTTCTTT. It codes for CASSSARRTEAFF.

DNA for the CDR3: TGTGCCAGCTCTCAAACCGGGACAGAAAACCTCAATGAGCAGTTCTTC. It yields the protein CASSQTGTENLNEQFF. This sequence joins TRBV18 and TRBJ2-1, with TRBD1 matching 7 bases. V lost 6 bases, J lost 6 bases, and 14 bases stayed unmatched. CDR1 KGHSH and CDR2 LQKENI come from the germline V gene. The length of the CDR3 is 16 residues.

The gene calls are TRBV6-6 and TRBJ1-1; D gene uncertain. Per the germline V gene, CDR1 is MNHNY and CDR2 is SVGAGI (reference sequence). This CDR3 is built from 14 residues. V gave up 8 bases and J gave up 0 bases, with 13 bases separating them. CDR3 amino acids: CASRIGGVNTEAFF. In nucleotides, the CDR3 is TGTGCCAGCCGAATAGGTGGGGTGAACACTGAAGCTTTCTTT.

V and J are TRBV5-1 and TRBJ1-1; possible D gene TRBD1, 6 bases. The CDR3 has 14 residues. CDR1 SGHRS and CDR2 YFSETQ come from the germline V gene. V lost 0 bases to trimming and J lost 4 bases, with 10 bases between them. The CDR3 reads CASSLERGTTEAFF. The DNA for the CDR3 is TGCGCCAGCAGCTTGGAGAGGGGGACCACTGAAGCTTTCTTT.

The V gene is TRBV9, the J gene TRBJ2-1; D is unclear. The CDR3 has 16 residues. Trimming removed 0 bases at V and 9 bases at J, with 19 bases between. Germline V CDR1 and CDR2: SGDLS, YYNGEE. The CDR3 DNA reads TGTGCCAGCAGCGTAGGTGTGGGCCTCGAGGATCCTGAGCAGTTCTTC. Encoded protein: CASSVGVGLEDPEQFF.

V gene TRBV2 combines with J gene TRBJ2-2; 7 nucleotides agree with TRBD2. CDR3 size: 14 residues. The V gene's germline CDR1 is SNHLY and CDR2 FYNNEI. V was clipped by 2 bases and J by 4 bases; unmatched bases: 1. CDR3: CASSELAATGELFF. CDR3 in DNA: TGTGCCAGCAGTGAACTAGCGGCCACCGGGGAGCTGTTTTTT.

J is TRBJ2-1 and V is TRBV4-1; D is ambiguous. V shed 0 bases and J shed 5 bases, with 11 bases lying between them. Germline V gene lookup returns CDR1 MGHRA and CDR2 YSYEKL. The CDR3 is made up of 15 amino acids. CDR3 loop: CASSQDHPGHNEQFF. The CDR3 region has the DNA TGCGCCAGCAGCCAAGATCACCCAGGACACAATGAGCAGTTCTTC.

The chain uses TRBV25-1 and TRBJ1-2; 12 bases line up with TRBD1. The length of the CDR3 is 16 residues. Losses at the gene ends were 2 bases for V and 8 bases for J; bases not matched to a gene: 9. Looked up from germline, CDR1 is MGHDK and CDR2 is SYGVNS. CDR3 sequence reads: CASSEGTGGVFGGYTF. CDR3 bases: TGTGCCAGCAGTGAAGGGACAGGGGGCGTGTTTGGAGGCTACACCTTC.

This sequence joins TRBV4-3 and TRBJ2-7; no reliable D call. With 4 bases removed from V and 5 bases from J, the gap between germline ends came to 12 bases. The CDR3 has 13 amino acids. Germline V gives CDR1 LGHNA, CDR2 YSLEER. The DNA for the CDR3 is TGCGCCAGCAGCCTCACTAATCGCCACGAGCAGTACTTC. This translates into CASSLTNRHEQYF.

The V call is TRBV7-9, the J call TRBJ2-1, with 8 bases identical to TRBD2. Germline V lookup: CDR1 SEHNR, CDR2 FQNEAQ (reference sequence). Losses at the gene ends were 6 bases for V and 1 base for J; bases not matched to a gene: 8. The CDR3 is 16 residues long. This chain's CDR3 is CASRLSGSVSYNEQFF. CDR3 sequence (DNA): TGTGCCAGCAGATTAAGCGGGAGTGTATCCTACAATGAGCAGTTCTTC.

The J gene is TRBJ1-1, the V gene TRBV7-3, with unresolved D. Germline V gene sequence: CDR1 SGHTA, CDR2 FQGTGA. V lost 5 bases, J lost 0 bases, and 10 bases lay in between. The CDR3 sequence is 14 residues long. The CDR3 DNA sequence: TGTGCCAGCAGCCCGGACGAGGTGAACACTGAAGCTTTCTTT. Its protein product is CASSPDEVNTEAFF. The whole variable domain, filled in from reference TRBV7-3 and TRBJ1-1, reads GAGVSQTPSNKVTEKGKYVELRCDPISGHTALYWYRQSLGQGPEFLIYFQGTGAADDSGLPNDRFFAVRPEGSVSTLKIQRTERGDSAVYLCASSPDEVNTEAFFGQGTRLTVV.

The chain is built from TRBV5-4 and TRBJ2-2; 8 nucleotides agree with TRBD2. Germline loops: CDR1 SGHNT, CDR2 YYREEE (reference sequence). The CDR3 runs to 18 residues. After removal of 3 bases from V and 6 bases from J, the junction contained 16 bases not matched to a gene. As DNA, the CDR3 is TGTGCCAGCAGCTCCCGTATCTTAGCGGGACGAAGTGCCGGGGAGCTGTTTTTT. Its protein is CASSSRILAGRSAGELFF. Based on the CDR3 plus reference TRBV5-4 and TRBJ2-2, the full variable domain is ETGVTQSPTHLIKTRGQQVTLRCSSQSGHNTVSWYQQALGQGPQFIFQYYREEENGRGNFPPRFSGLQFPNYSSELNVNALELDDSALYLCASSSRILAGRSAGELFFGEGSRLTVL.

The rearrangement links TRBV11-3 to TRBJ2-1, with D possibly being TRBD1 or TRBD2 (5 bases each). Looked up from germline, CDR1 is SGHNT and CDR2 is YENEEA. The V gene lost 3 bases and the J gene lost 0 bases, with 9 bases spanning the gap. The CDR3 length is 15 residues. CDR3 in amino acids: CASSFGTISYNEQFF. The CDR3 DNA sequence: TGTGCCAGCAGCTTCGGGACCATCTCCTACAATGAGCAGTTCTTC.